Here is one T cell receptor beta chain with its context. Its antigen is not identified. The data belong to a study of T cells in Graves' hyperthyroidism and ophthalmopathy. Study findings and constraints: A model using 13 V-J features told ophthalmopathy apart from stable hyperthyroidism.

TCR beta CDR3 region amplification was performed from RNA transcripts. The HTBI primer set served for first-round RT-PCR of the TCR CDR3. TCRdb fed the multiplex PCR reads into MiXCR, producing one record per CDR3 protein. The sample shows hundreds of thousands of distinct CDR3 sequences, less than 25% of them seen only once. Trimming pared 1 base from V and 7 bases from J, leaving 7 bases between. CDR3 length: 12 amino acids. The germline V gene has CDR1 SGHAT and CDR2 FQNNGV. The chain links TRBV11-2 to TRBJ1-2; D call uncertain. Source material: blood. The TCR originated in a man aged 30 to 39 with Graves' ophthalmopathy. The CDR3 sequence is CASSLGYRGYTF. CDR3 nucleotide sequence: TGTGCCAGCAGCTTAGGGTATCGTGGCTACACCTTC. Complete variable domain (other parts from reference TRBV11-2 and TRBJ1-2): EAGVAQSPRYKIIEKRQSVAFWCNPISGHATLYWYQQILGQGPKLLIQFQNNGVVDDSQLPKDRFSAERLKGVDSTLKIQPAKLEDSAVYLCASSLGYRGYTFGSGTRLTVV.